The 15 T cell receptor beta chains below come from one sample, sequenced in a study of blood T cell repertoires in COVID-19 (dated by TCRdb to the early 2020s). The library was prepared using the immunoSEQ multiplex PCR assay. TCRdb took this table from immuneACCESS and kept in-frame rearrangements with V and J called. Such tables lack part of the clones; where checked against another copy, unresolved V genes explain under half of the gap, and the rest is unexplained. In all, the sample holds fewer than 150,000 clones, and approximately 80% of those were seen once. 8% to 10% of the sample lies in the top ten. Sequencing was performed on peripheral blood. The receptors derive from a woman of 80 years or more in a cohort sampled during active or convalescent COVID-19.

This clone has only a few counts. V is TRBV7-3 and J is TRBJ1-1; 7 bases are shared with TRBD1. Germline CDR1 is SGHTA and CDR2 is FQGTGA. The V gene end was trimmed by 5 bases and the J gene end by 0 bases; junction bases not matched to a gene: 3. The length of the CDR3 is 14 residues. The CDR3 sequence is CASSPGQMNTEAFF. The CDR3 nucleotides read TGTGCCAGCAGCCCGGGACAGATGAACACTGAAGCTTTCTTT.

The V gene is TRBV24-1, the J gene TRBJ2-2, with D hard to call. Trimming pared 9 bases from V and 2 bases from J, leaving 12 bases between. This CDR3 region has 14 residues. Germline values: CDR1 KGHDR, CDR2 SFDVKD. This CDR3 is CATYRHINTGELFF. The CDR3 coding sequence is TGTGCCACCTACAGACATATTAACACCGGGGAGCTGTTTTTT.

About this clone: The identical CDR3 is also encoded by other nucleotide sequences in the sample. This chain uses TRBV5-1 with TRBJ2-7, with D tentatively TRBD2 (6 bases). Trimming took 6 bases from V and 3 from J, leaving 19 bases between them. Germline CDR1 and CDR2: SGHRS and YFSETQ. The CDR3 is 15 residues long. In nucleotides, the CDR3 is TGCGCCAGCACATTTAATGTGGGGGGATTCTACGAGCAGTACTTC. Amino acids: CASTFNVGGFYEQYF.

The chain employs TRBV6-5 and TRBJ1-6, with TRBD1 matching 8 bases. Trimming took 6 bases from V and 16 from J; bases not matched to a gene: 8. The CDR3 covers 12 residues. Germline V gene data show CDR1 as MNHEY and CDR2 as SVGAGI. CDR3 sequence reads: CASSHGQGSLHF. The CDR3 DNA reads TGTGCCAGCAGCCACGGACAGGGTAGTCTCCACTTT.

V and J are TRBV19 and TRBJ2-1; the match to TRBD1 covers 7 bases. The V and J ends lost 3 bases and 15 bases, in that order; junction bases with no gene match: 8. The CDR3 is 12 residues long. Germline V gives CDR1 LNHDA, CDR2 SQIVND (reference sequence). The CDR3 region is CASSIRDSLMFF. The CDR3 DNA reads as TGTGCCAGTAGTATCCGGGACAGCCTTATGTTCTTC.

The V gene is TRBV28, the J gene TRBJ1-1; possible D gene TRBD1, 6 bases. V was cut by 9 bases and J by 5 bases, with 16 bases left in between. The germline gives CDR1 MDHEN, CDR2 SYDVKM. This CDR3 contains 13 residues. The CDR3 loop reads CASLRGAQTEAFF. The CDR3 nucleotides are TGTGCCAGTCTACGGGGGGCTCAAACTGAAGCTTTCTTT.

This chain connects TRBV10-1 to TRBJ2-4; 8 bases map to TRBD1. CDR1 WNHNN and CDR2 SYGVQD come from the germline V gene (reference sequence). With 0 bases clipped from V and 0 bases from J, the junction kept 13 bases outside the gene matches. This CDR3 region has 20 residues. The CDR3 sequence: CASSESARGHIFLAKNIQYF. Here the CDR3 DNA reads TGCGCCAGCAGTGAGTCGGCCAGGGGGCATATTTTTTTAGCCAAAAACATTCAGTACTTC.

The genes are TRBV7-9 and TRBJ2-7; 9 bases match TRBD1. The CDR3 extends over 14 amino acids. Germline-derived CDR1 and CDR2 are SEHNR and FQNEAQ (reference sequence). After removal of 4 bases from V and 3 bases from J, the junction contained 4 bases not matched to a gene. CDR3 residues: CASSSGQGSYEQYF. In DNA, the CDR3 is TGTGCCAGCAGCTCGGGACAGGGTAGCTACGAGCAGTACTTC.

The chain employs TRBV3-1 (or the pseudogene TRBV3-2) and TRBJ1-2; 8 nucleotides align to TRBD1. The CDR3 totals 15 residues. The trim removed 5 bases at V and 3 bases at J, leaving 8 bases unmatched. Germline V gene sequence: CDR1 LGHDT, CDR2 YNNKEL (reference sequence). In nucleotides, the CDR3 is TGTGCCAGCAGCGGGCCGGGACAGGTAGACTATGGCTACACCTTC. Translating it yields CASSGPGQVDYGYTF.

The chain recombines TRBV14 with TRBJ1-2; the D gene is possibly TRBD1 (6 bases). CDR1 is SGHDN, CDR2 FVKESK, per germline. The CDR3 is 15 residues long. Trimming removed 0 bases at V and 4 bases at J, with 12 bases between. CDR3 DNA sequence: TGTGCCAGCAGCCAAGATAGGGGGATCAGCTATGGCTACACCTTC. Translation: CASSQDRGISYGYTF.

This sequence joins TRBV5-4 and TRBJ1-5; possibly TRBD1 for D (6 bases). CDR3 length equals 13 residues. Germline values: CDR1 SGHNT, CDR2 YYREEE (reference sequence). V was shortened by 4 bases and J by 5 bases, with 10 bases between the two germline ends. CDR3 DNA sequence: TGTGCCAGCAGCAGAGGGGGGGATCAGCCCCAGCATTTT. It is translated as CASSRGGDQPQHF. Together with reference TRBV5-4 and TRBJ1-5, the CDR3 gives the full variable domain: ETGVTQSPTHLIKTRGQQVTLRCSSQSGHNTVSWYQQALGQGPQFIFQYYREEENGRGNFPPRFSGLQFPNYSSELNVNALELDDSALYLCASSRGGDQPQHFGDGTRLSIL.

V is TRBV2 and J is TRBJ2-6; D is unresolved. CDR3 length: 14 residues. V dropped 7 bases and J dropped 0 bases, with 7 bases sitting between them. CDR1 is SNHLY and CDR2 is FYNNEI in the germline V gene. CDR3 DNA: TGTGCCAGCACTACGGGCTCTGGGGCCAACGTCCTGACTTTC. It yields the protein CASTTGSGANVLTF.

The CDR3: CASSLGTRGEQFF. CDR3 in DNA: TGTGCCAGCAGCTTAGGAACTAGAGGTGAGCAGTTCTTC. The J gene is TRBJ2-1, the V gene TRBV7-2; maybe TRBD2 (5 bases). The germline V gene encodes CDR1 SGHTA and CDR2 FQGNSA. V was trimmed by 1 base and J by 9 bases, leaving 10 bases between them. The CDR3 totals 13 residues.

The chain joins TRBV4-1 to TRBJ2-5; D is perhaps TRBD1 (6 bases). From germline, CDR1 is MGHRA and CDR2 YSYEKL. V was shortened by 1 base and J by 4 bases, with 7 bases between the two germline ends. The CDR3 has 13 amino acids. The CDR3 protein is CASSQVRGETQYF. The CDR3 region has the DNA TGCGCCAGCAGCCAAGTCAGGGGAGAGACCCAGTACTTC.

V is TRBV4-2 and J is TRBJ1-2; TRBD1 matches at 7 bases. The CDR3 runs to 14 residues. After removal of 4 bases from V and 4 bases from J, the junction contained 6 bases not matched to a gene. Germline loops: CDR1 LGHNA, CDR2 YNFKEQ. The CDR3, as DNA: TGTGCCAGCAGCCTCCCGACAGGGAGCTATGGCTACACCTTC. Its protein product is CASSLPTGSYGYTF.